Detailed here is one T cell receptor beta chain. Its cognate antigen is unknown. CDR3 length: 14 residues. This entry comes from a study of brain metastases from non-small cell lung cancer. Study results and limitations: Expanded T-cell clones appeared in approximately 67% of brain metastases over primaries. Metastases had sparse T cells but largely shared repertoires with primaries. Brain metastases had lower T-cell infiltration than primary tumors.

Measured with immunoSEQ multiplex PCR; TCRdb has only the in-frame clones, and not every one. The sample includes roughly 8,300 clones, over 80% of them seen just once. The chain carries TRBV12-2 and TRBJ2-7; the table assigns TRBD1, which was not confirmed against the DNA. TRBV12-2 is designated a pseudogene. The sequencing sample was made of primary lung tumor tissue. The TCR sequence derives from a donor at least 40 years old with non-small cell lung cancer. CDR3 protein: CASRLRTGELEQYF. In nucleotides, the CDR3 is TGTGCAAGTCGCCTCAGGACAGGAGAGCTCGAGCAGTACTTC.